The text below deals with one TCR beta chain. The sample carries other DNA sequences with the same CDR3. This sample stems from a study of blood T cell repertoires in COVID-19. Study-wide background: Acute and convalescent COVID-19 samples came from the United States, Italy and Spain. PBMCs, B-cell-depleted T cells, or T cells were the source of the cDNA or gDNA that made up the material.

The CDR3 is 13 residues long. Germline CDR1 is GTSNPN and CDR2 is SVGIG (reference sequence). Trimming took 1 base from V and 6 from J, leaving 10 bases between them. As processed by the authors: Cell counts per sample came from amplifying reference gene primers. Assay: immunoSEQ multiplex PCR; the TCRdb copy retains only in-frame clones and omits some. V, J and clone size are those of that table, while D and trimming were read from the DNA. Among approximately 310,000 clones, roughly 84% were seen once, and the ten largest hold 1%. This rearrangement joins TRBV30 to TRBJ1-5, with D possibly being TRBD1 (6 bases). Sequences were obtained from peripheral blood. This receptor was identified in a man aged 45-60 years with active or convalescent COVID-19. CDR3 DNA sequence: TGTGCCTGGAGTGCGGGGGGGCCTCAGCCCCAGCATTTT. Translation: CAWSAGGPQPQHF.